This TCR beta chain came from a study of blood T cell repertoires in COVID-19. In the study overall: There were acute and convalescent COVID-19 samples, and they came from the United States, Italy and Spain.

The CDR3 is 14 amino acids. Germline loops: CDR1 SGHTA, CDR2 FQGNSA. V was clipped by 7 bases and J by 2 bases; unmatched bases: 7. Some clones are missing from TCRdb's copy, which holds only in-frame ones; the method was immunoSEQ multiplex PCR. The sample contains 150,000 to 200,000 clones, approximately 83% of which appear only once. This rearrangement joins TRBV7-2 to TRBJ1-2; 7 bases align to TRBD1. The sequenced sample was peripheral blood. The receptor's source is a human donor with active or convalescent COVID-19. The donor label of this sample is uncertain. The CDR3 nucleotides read TGTGCCAGCACCACTGACAGGGCAAACTATGGCTACACCTTC. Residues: CASTTDRANYGYTF.